The clone carrying this TCR beta chain showed up just a few times. The V gene's germline CDR1 is DFQATT and CDR2 SNEGSKA (reference sequence). There are 13 residues in the CDR3. V dropped 3 bases and J dropped 7 bases, with 15 bases sitting between them. The record originates from a study of CD8+CD57+ T cells in acquired aplastic anemia. TCR beta VDJ and CDR3 were profiled, and genomic DNA was the template. One entry per CDR3 protein results from TCRdb running MiXCR on the reads. Counted here are 310,000 or so distinct CDR3 sequences, 45% to 65% occurring once; the ten biggest clones make up around 1.2%. Sequencing involved patients with CD8+CD57+ cell expansion previously shown by flow cytometry.

The sequenced material came from sorted CD4+, CD8+, or CD8+CD57+ T cells (not recorded which) from PBMCs. The chain joins TRBV20-1 to TRBJ1-1; D is possibly TRBD1 (6 bases). This TCR was recovered from a human donor with aplastic anemia. The CDR3 DNA sequence: TGCAGTGCTAGTGAACAGGGCGAAAATGAAGCTTTCTTT. It translates to CSASEQGENEAFF.